This TCR beta chain was captured by sequencing in a study of cytomegalovirus exposure and HLA in healthy donors. In germline, CDR1 is SGHRS, CDR2 YFSETQ. The CDR3 spans 14 residues. V lost 2 bases, J lost 4 bases, and 2 bases stayed unmatched. Both 60 Vbeta primers and 13 Jbeta primers went into the PCR. Using immunoSEQ multiplex PCR, the repertoire was profiled, and TCRdb retains in-frame clones only, with some absent. The table shows about 150,000 clones, with roughly 10% occurring only once. Study-wide findings and caveats: Associated with HLA alleles at 0.05 false discovery rate in a later analysis were fewer than 20,000 TCR beta sequences.

Note on this clone: Its cognate antigen is unknown.

The sequence derives from a male donor in good health and CMV-seronegative. Sequenced material: PBMCs. This chain uses TRBV5-1 with TRBJ1-3; 8 bases line up with TRBD1. The CDR3 DNA sequence: TGCGCCAGCAGCTTCGGGACAGGCGGAAACACCATATATTTT. This encodes CASSFGTGGNTIYF.